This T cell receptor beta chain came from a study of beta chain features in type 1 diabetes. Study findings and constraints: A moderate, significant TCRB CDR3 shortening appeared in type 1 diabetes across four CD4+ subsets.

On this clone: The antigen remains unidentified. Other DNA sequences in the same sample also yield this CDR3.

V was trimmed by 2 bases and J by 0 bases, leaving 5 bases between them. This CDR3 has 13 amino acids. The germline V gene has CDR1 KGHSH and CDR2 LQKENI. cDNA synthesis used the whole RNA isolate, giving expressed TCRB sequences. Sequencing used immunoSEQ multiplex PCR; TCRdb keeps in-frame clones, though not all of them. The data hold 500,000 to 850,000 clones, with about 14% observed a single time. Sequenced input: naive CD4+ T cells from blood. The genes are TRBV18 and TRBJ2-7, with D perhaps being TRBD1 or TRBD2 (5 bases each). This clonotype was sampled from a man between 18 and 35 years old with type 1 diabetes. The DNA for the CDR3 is TGTGCCAGCTCACCAGGGACCTCCTACGAGCAGTACTTC. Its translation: CASSPGTSYEQYF.